A selection of T cell receptor beta chains follows, all from one sample in a study of regulatory dendritic cells for organ transplantation. No antigen is known for these receptors. Clones were read by immunoSEQ multiplex PCR, and TCRdb kept only the in-frame ones, dropping some. The sample records about 17,000 clones, 70% to 80% being singletons. The specimen was memory CD4+ T cells from blood cultured with regulatory dendritic cells. These receptors all come from a human donor in good health. Each CDR3 is given with its conserved first and last residue. The D gene is left open where the match is weak. Rows give clone size only sometimes, using once, few, many, or a class for an expanded clone.

TRBV28	TRBD2	14	TRBJ2-7	NA	CASSKSLTSSEQYF	TGTGCCAGCAGTAAGAGCTTGACTAGCTCCGAGCAGTACTTC
TRBV30	NA	16	TRBJ1-1	once	CAWSATAVQGGTEAFF	TGTGCCTGGAGTGCAACCGCGGTACAGGGTGGCACTGAAGCTTTCTTT
TRBV9	NA	13	TRBJ1-5	NA	CANEVERNQPQHF	TGTGCCAATGAGGTAGAGAGGAATCAGCCCCAGCATTTT
TRBV7-6	NA	15	TRBJ2-1	NA	CASSLAGGFYNEQFF	TGTGCCAGCAGCTTAGCGGGGGGCTTCTACAATGAGCAGTTCTTC
TRBV7-3	NA	13	TRBJ2-3	NA	CASSFSLGDTQYF	TGTGCCAGCAGCTTTTCCCTGGGGGATACGCAGTATTTT
TRBV7-2	TRBD2	16	TRBJ2-1	once	CASSPQPSGGANEQFF	TGTGCCAGCAGCCCCCAACCTAGCGGGGGGGCGAATGAGCAGTTCTTC
TRBV4-2	NA	14	TRBJ2-7	NA	CASSLVGPDYEQYF	TGTGCCAGCAGCTTGGTGGGACCCGACTACGAGCAGTACTTC
TRBV6-5	NA	13	TRBJ2-7	NA	CASSYRGGGEQYF	TGTGCCAGCAGTTATCGAGGGGGAGGCGAGCAGTACTTC
TRBV28	NA	15	TRBJ1-5	few	CASTMTAILNQPQHF	TGTGCCAGCACCATGACAGCCATACTAAATCAGCCCCAGCATTTT
TRBV6-5	TRBD2	12	TRBJ2-7	NA	CASRTSAQLEYF	TGTGCCAGCAGAACTAGCGCCCAGCTAGAGTACTTC